The rows below give T cell receptor beta chains drawn from one sample of a study of low-dose radiotherapy and immunotherapy resistance in tumors. TCRdb re-derived calls from the reads in MiXCR, one entry per CDR3 protein. The sample holds about 100,000 distinct CDR3 sequences, around 20% seen once. Material: PBMCs, obtained after low-dose radiotherapy plus immunotherapy. Receptors originate from a male donor with prostate cancer. Each CDR3 is given with its conserved first and last residue. Fields, in order: D gene, clone size, J gene, V gene, CDR3 protein, CDR3 DNA. D genes are given only for firm matches. Size is stated for part of the rows, as once, few or many counts, or as a class when the clone is expanded.

d_call: .
clone_size: .
j_call: TRBJ2-2
v_call: TRBV7-6
cdr3_aa: CASSFGRMMNTGELFF
cdr3_nt: TGTGCCAGCAGCTTCGGGCGGATGATGAACACCGGGGAGCTGTTTTTT

d_call: .
clone_size: many
j_call: TRBJ2-7
v_call: TRBV5-1
cdr3_aa: CASSLGERYEQYF
cdr3_nt: TGCGCCAGCAGCTTGGGGGAACGATACGAGCAGTACTTC

d_call: TRBD1
clone_size: many
j_call: TRBJ1-1
v_call: TRBV27
cdr3_aa: CANRRDSRIEAFF
cdr3_nt: TGTGCCAACCGGAGGGACAGCCGCATTGAAGCTTTCTTT

d_call: .
clone_size: many
j_call: TRBJ2-3
v_call: TRBV27
cdr3_aa: CASSLLGEFTDTQYF
cdr3_nt: TGTGCCAGCAGTTTATTGGGGGAATTCACAGATACGCAGTATTTT

d_call: .
clone_size: many
j_call: TRBJ1-1
v_call: TRBV11-2
cdr3_aa: CASSGRPGTEAFF
cdr3_nt: TGTGCCAGCTCGGGGAGACCAGGCACTGAAGCTTTCTTT

d_call: .
clone_size: many
j_call: TRBJ2-5
v_call: TRBV3-1
cdr3_aa: CASTSDYPETLQETQYF
cdr3_nt: TGTGCCAGCACCTCGGACTACCCAGAAACTCTCCAAGAGACCCAGTACTTC

d_call: .
clone_size: .
j_call: TRBJ2-1
v_call: TRBV3-1
cdr3_aa: CASGQNRRGHEQFF
cdr3_nt: TGTGCCAGCGGCCAAAACCGGAGGGGTCACGAGCAGTTCTTC

d_call: .
clone_size: .
j_call: TRBJ2-1
v_call: TRBV4-1
cdr3_aa: CASSHPGVDTQFF
cdr3_nt: TGCGCCAGCAGCCATCCAGGGGTAGATACGCAGTTCTTC

d_call: TRBD2
clone_size: many
j_call: TRBJ2-7
v_call: TRBV7-6
cdr3_aa: CASSATSGVYEQYF
cdr3_nt: TGTGCCAGCAGCGCGACTAGCGGGGTGTACGAGCAGTACTTC

d_call: TRBD1
clone_size: many
j_call: TRBJ1-5
v_call: TRBV12-3/TRBV12-4
cdr3_aa: CASSPRDRASNQPQHF
cdr3_nt: TGTGCCAGCAGCCCTCGGGACAGGGCGAGCAATCAGCCCCAGCATTTT

d_call: .
clone_size: .
j_call: TRBJ2-4
v_call: TRBV7-2
cdr3_aa: CASSPGGTINIQYF
cdr3_nt: TGTGCCAGCAGCCCAGGGGGGACTATAAACATTCAGTACTTC

d_call: TRBD2
clone_size: many
j_call: TRBJ2-5
v_call: TRBV5-1
cdr3_aa: CASSLTPGLAGETQYF
cdr3_nt: TGCGCCAGCAGCCTGACCCCGGGACTAGCAGGAGAGACCCAGTACTTC

d_call: .
clone_size: .
j_call: TRBJ2-1
v_call: TRBV6-2/TRBV6-3
cdr3_aa: CASSFYICSARVADRGYNEQFF
cdr3_nt: .

d_call: TRBD1
clone_size: many
j_call: TRBJ1-1
v_call: TRBV10-3
cdr3_aa: CAISPGTGHTEAFF
cdr3_nt: TGTGCCATCAGCCCCGGGACAGGGCACACTGAAGCTTTCTTT

d_call: .
clone_size: .
j_call: TRBJ2-1
v_call: TRBV11-2
cdr3_aa: CASSLAVPRANEQFF
cdr3_nt: TGTGCCAGCAGCTTAGCGGTCCCGCGGGCCAATGAGCAGTTCTTC

d_call: TRBD1
clone_size: few
j_call: TRBJ1-2
v_call: TRBV5-5
cdr3_aa: CASSHGDRGDYGYTF
cdr3_nt: TGTGCCAGCAGCCACGGGGACAGGGGTGACTATGGCTACACCTTC

d_call: .
clone_size: once
j_call: TRBJ1-1
v_call: TRBV10-3
cdr3_aa: CATLQGGRTEAFF
cdr3_nt: TGTGCCACCCTGCAGGGTGGAAGAACTGAAGCTTTCTTT

d_call: .
clone_size: many
j_call: TRBJ1-1
v_call: TRBV11-2
cdr3_aa: CASSTHAGTNTEAFF
cdr3_nt: TGTGCCAGCAGCACCCACGCAGGGACGAACACTGAAGCTTTCTTT

d_call: .
clone_size: many
j_call: TRBJ1-4
v_call: TRBV11-2
cdr3_aa: CASSLDILSEKLFF
cdr3_nt: TGTGCCAGCAGCTTAGATATTTTGTCTGAAAAACTGTTTTTT

d_call: TRBD1
clone_size: many
j_call: TRBJ1-4
v_call: TRBV20-1
cdr3_aa: CSALTGGRREKLFF
cdr3_nt: TGCAGTGCCCTGACAGGGGGCCGCCGTGAAAAACTGTTTTTT

d_call: .
clone_size: .
j_call: TRBJ1-5
v_call: TRBV27
cdr3_aa: CASKDRGEPQHF
cdr3_nt: TGTGCCAGCAAAGACAGAGGGGAGCCCCAGCATTTT

d_call: TRBD2
clone_size: .
j_call: TRBJ2-5
v_call: TRBV12-3/TRBV12-4
cdr3_aa: CASSFGGASETQYF
cdr3_nt: TGTGCCAGCAGTTTCGGGGGGGCCTCCGAGACCCAGTACTTC

d_call: .
clone_size: many
j_call: TRBJ1-2
v_call: TRBV29-1
cdr3_aa: CSVEATYGYTF
cdr3_nt: TGCAGCGTTGAAGCGACCTATGGCTACACCTTC

d_call: TRBD2
clone_size: many
j_call: TRBJ2-1
v_call: TRBV19
cdr3_aa: CASSFRGEVEQFF
cdr3_nt: TGTGCCAGTAGTTTTCGGGGGGAGGTAGAGCAGTTCTTC

d_call: .
clone_size: few
j_call: TRBJ2-5
v_call: TRBV6-2/TRBV6-3
cdr3_aa: CASRRDGTQYF
cdr3_nt: TGTGCCAGCAGACGAGACGGGACCCAGTACTTC

d_call: .
clone_size: .
j_call: TRBJ2-5
v_call: TRBV4-2
cdr3_aa: CASSQESNQETQYF
cdr3_nt: TGTGCCAGCAGCCAAGAGTCTAACCAAGAGACCCAGTACTTC

d_call: TRBD2
clone_size: many
j_call: TRBJ2-1
v_call: TRBV7-9
cdr3_aa: CATGAGGPGEQFF
cdr3_nt: TGTGCCACAGGGGCGGGGGGGCCCGGTGAGCAGTTCTTC

d_call: .
clone_size: many
j_call: TRBJ1-2
v_call: TRBV5-1
cdr3_aa: CASSLDSLAYGYTF
cdr3_nt: TGCGCCAGCAGCCTGGACAGTCTAGCCTATGGCTACACCTTC

d_call: .
clone_size: many
j_call: TRBJ2-1
v_call: TRBV4-2
cdr3_aa: CASRPQRLYNEQFF
cdr3_nt: TGTGCCAGCAGACCCCAGCGCCTCTACAATGAGCAGTTCTTC

d_call: .
clone_size: many
j_call: TRBJ1-1
v_call: TRBV12-5
cdr3_aa: CASGLVVGRVPTEAFF
cdr3_nt: TGTGCTAGTGGTTTGGTAGTGGGCAGGGTCCCCACTGAAGCTTTCTTT

d_call: .
clone_size: many
j_call: TRBJ2-2
v_call: TRBV15
cdr3_aa: CATSRDLLRNTGELFF
cdr3_nt: TGTGCCACCAGCAGAGATCTACTCAGGAACACCGGGGAGCTGTTTTTT

d_call: .
clone_size: .
j_call: TRBJ2-1
v_call: TRBV3-1
cdr3_aa: CASSQAAAGRQFF
cdr3_nt: TGTGCCAGCAGCCAAGCTGCGGCGGGAAGGCAGTTCTTC

d_call: .
clone_size: .
j_call: TRBJ2-2
v_call: TRBV29-1
cdr3_aa: CSVEGGRRTGELFF
cdr3_nt: TGCAGCGTTGAAGGGGGGAGAAGGACCGGGGAGCTGTTTTTT

d_call: .
clone_size: many
j_call: TRBJ2-6
v_call: TRBV19
cdr3_aa: CASRVLVSGANVLTF
cdr3_nt: TGTGCCAGTAGAGTTTTGGTCTCTGGGGCCAACGTCCTGACTTTC

d_call: .
clone_size: many
j_call: TRBJ1-5
v_call: TRBV15
cdr3_aa: CATSIRRDGNQPQHF
cdr3_nt: TGTGCCACCAGCATCAGACGCGACGGTAATCAGCCCCAGCATTTT

d_call: .
clone_size: many
j_call: TRBJ2-5
v_call: TRBV5-4
cdr3_aa: CASSSRRKAAGETQYF
cdr3_nt: TGTGCCAGCAGCTCCCGAAGGAAAGCGGCGGGGGAGACCCAGTACTTC

d_call: .
clone_size: many
j_call: TRBJ1-1
v_call: TRBV19
cdr3_aa: CASSINSNTEAFF
cdr3_nt: TGTGCCAGTAGTATAAACAGCAACACTGAAGCTTTCTTT

d_call: .
clone_size: many
j_call: TRBJ1-6
v_call: TRBV7-9
cdr3_aa: CASSLVNSPLHF
cdr3_nt: TGTGCCAGCAGCTTAGTAAATTCACCCCTCCACTTT

d_call: .
clone_size: .
j_call: TRBJ2-2
v_call: TRBV7-9
cdr3_aa: CASSWTEVGELFF
cdr3_nt: TGTGCCAGCAGCTGGACCGAGGTCGGGGAGCTGTTTTTT

d_call: TRBD2
clone_size: many
j_call: TRBJ2-1
v_call: TRBV7-2
cdr3_aa: CASSLAGGMYNEQFF
cdr3_nt: TGTGCCAGCAGCTTAGCGGGGGGGATGTACAATGAGCAGTTCTTC

d_call: .
clone_size: .
j_call: TRBJ1-2
v_call: TRBV19
cdr3_aa: CASSIDGQKRDGYTF
cdr3_nt: TGTGCCAGTAGTATAGACGGACAGAAAAGGGATGGCTACACCTTC

d_call: .
clone_size: many
j_call: TRBJ2-1
v_call: TRBV24-1
cdr3_aa: CATSDSGASYNEQFF
cdr3_nt: TGTGCCACCAGTGATAGCGGCGCGAGTTACAATGAGCAGTTCTTC

d_call: .
clone_size: .
j_call: TRBJ2-4
v_call: TRBV5-5
cdr3_aa: CASSLSPNREQYF
cdr3_nt: TGTGCCAGCAGCCTGTCACCTAACAGGGAGCAGTACTTC

d_call: .
clone_size: many
j_call: TRBJ2-1
v_call: TRBV6-1
cdr3_aa: CATRGGEQFF
cdr3_nt: TGTGCCACCAGGGGCGGCGAGCAGTTCTTC

d_call: .
clone_size: .
j_call: TRBJ2-1
v_call: TRBV29-1
cdr3_aa: CSVDGSSYNEQFF
cdr3_nt: TGCAGCGTTGACGGGAGCTCCTACAATGAGCAGTTCTTC

d_call: TRBD1
clone_size: .
j_call: TRBJ1-5
v_call: TRBV4-3
cdr3_aa: CASSLRTGDQPQHF
cdr3_nt: TGCGCCAGCAGCCTTCGGACAGGGGACCAGCCCCAGCATTTT

d_call: TRBD2
clone_size: few
j_call: TRBJ2-3
v_call: TRBV6-8
cdr3_aa: CASSDQAGGPDTQYF
cdr3_nt: TGTGCCAGCAGTGACCAGGCGGGGGGGCCAGATACGCAGTATTTT

d_call: .
clone_size: many
j_call: TRBJ2-2
v_call: TRBV6-1
cdr3_aa: CASSGSGGDTPGSCFF
cdr3_nt: .

d_call: TRBD1
clone_size: many
j_call: TRBJ2-2
v_call: TRBV25-1
cdr3_aa: CASRDRHSNTGELFF
cdr3_nt: TGTGCCAGCAGGGACAGGCACTCGAACACCGGGGAGCTGTTTTTT

d_call: .
clone_size: many
j_call: TRBJ2-1
v_call: TRBV6-2/TRBV6-3
cdr3_aa: CASIENLSYNEQFF
cdr3_nt: TGTGCCAGCATTGAAAATCTCTCCTACAATGAGCAGTTCTTC

d_call: .
clone_size: .
j_call: TRBJ1-5
v_call: TRBV21-1
cdr3_aa: CASSYMHGNHNQPQHF
cdr3_nt: TGTGCCAGCAGCTACATGCACGGGAACCACAATCAGCCCCAGCATTTT

d_call: TRBD1
clone_size: many
j_call: TRBJ2-5
v_call: TRBV23-1
cdr3_aa: CASSQSVGQGKETQYF
cdr3_nt: TGCGCCAGCAGTCAATCGGTGGGACAGGGAAAAGAGACCCAGTACTTC

d_call: .
clone_size: .
j_call: TRBJ2-5
v_call: TRBV29-1
cdr3_aa: CSVRSKETQYF
cdr3_nt: TGCAGCGTTCGTTCGAAAGAGACCCAGTACTTC